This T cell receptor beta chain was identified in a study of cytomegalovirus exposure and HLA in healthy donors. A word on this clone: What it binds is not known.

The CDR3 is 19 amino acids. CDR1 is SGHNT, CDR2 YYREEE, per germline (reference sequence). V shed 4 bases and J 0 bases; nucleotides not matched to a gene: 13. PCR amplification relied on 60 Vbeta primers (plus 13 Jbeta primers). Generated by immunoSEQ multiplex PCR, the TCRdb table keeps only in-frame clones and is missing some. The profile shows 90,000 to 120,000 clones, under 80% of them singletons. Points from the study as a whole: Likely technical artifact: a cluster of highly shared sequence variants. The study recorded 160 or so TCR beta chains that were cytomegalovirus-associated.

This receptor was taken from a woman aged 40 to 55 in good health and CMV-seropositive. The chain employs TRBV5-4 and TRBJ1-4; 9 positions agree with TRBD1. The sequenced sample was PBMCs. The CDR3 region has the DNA TGTGCCAGCAGCCATGGGGGGGGACAGGGAACTACAACTAATGAAAAACTGTTTTTT. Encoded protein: CASSHGGGQGTTTNEKLFF.